One T cell receptor beta chain is described in this entry. The sample originates from a study of T cell responses to AZD1222 COVID-19 vaccine. The CDR3 runs 13 residues. CDR1 and CDR2 (germline): MDHEN, SYDVKM. The ends were cut back, 3 bases at V and 2 bases at J, with 7 bases in the middle. TCRdb keeps only in-frame clones here, not all; method: immunoSEQ multiplex PCR. The sample has around 150,000 clones, 94% seen once. This specimen was peripheral blood, taken 28 days after the second AZD1222 dose. The receptor comes from an adult who received the AZD1222 COVID-19 vaccine. This chain links TRBV28 with TRBJ1-2, with a possible D match to TRBD1 (5 bases). The CDR3: CASSLTANYGYTF. As DNA, the CDR3 is TGTGCCAGCAGTTTGACAGCAAACTATGGCTACACCTTC.